Each of the 12 T cell receptor beta chains below was sequenced from the same sample in a study of CD8+ T cells in alopecia areata. Treatment denoted: oral pan-JAK inhibitor, 5-10 mg twice daily. Sequencing templates came from extracted RNA that was reverse transcribed into cDNA. Assay used: immunoSEQ multiplex PCR; TCRdb lists only in-frame clones, some missing. The table has under 150,000 clones, around 54% seen once. Sequences were derived from CD4+ T cells sorted from blood, sampled at week 24, from a patient treated with tofacitinib. The receptors derive from a human donor with alopecia areata.

V usage is TRBV5-1 and J usage is TRBJ1-2; the match to TRBD1 covers 11 bases. J was trimmed by 6 bases and V by 2 bases; bases with no gene match: 3. Germline V gene sequence: CDR1 SGHRS, CDR2 YFSETQ. CDR3 size: 14 residues. The CDR3 is CASSFGTGGHGYTF. The CDR3 DNA reads as TGCGCCAGCAGCTTCGGGACAGGGGGGCATGGCTACACCTTC.

Only a few counts were recorded for this clone. The V call is TRBV29-1, the J call TRBJ2-6; D gene unclear. Trimming removed 4 bases at V and 0 bases at J, with 4 bases between. The CDR3 is 13 residues long. The germline V gene encodes CDR1 SQVTM and CDR2 ANQGSEA. CDR3 nucleotide sequence: TGCAGCGTTGTTGGCTCTGGGGCCAACGTCCTGACTTTC. The encoded protein is CSVVGSGANVLTF.

V usage is TRBV29-1 and J usage is TRBJ2-7; D possibly corresponds to TRBD2 (6 bases). Germline-derived CDR1 and CDR2 are SQVTM and ANQGSEA. Deletions cut 6 bases from V and 1 base from J, with 13 bases between. CDR3 size: 13 residues. CDR3 bases: TGCAGCGTCCGCAGGGACTTATCCTACGAGCAGTACTTC. Translation: CSVRRDLSYEQYF.

Here the CDR3 reads CSVRGWLAETQYF. CDR3 DNA sequence: TGCAGCGTTCGGGGTTGGCTAGCTGAGACCCAGTACTTC. The chain links TRBV29-1 to TRBJ2-5; D possibly corresponds to TRBD2 (5 bases). V was pared by 5 bases and J by 5 bases, with 15 bases between. Germline V gene sequence: CDR1 SQVTM, CDR2 ANQGSEA. CDR3 size: 13 residues.

In its sample, this clone was seen a few times. The genes are TRBV4-3 and TRBJ1-2; D remains unclear. Trimming removed 4 bases from V and 7 bases from J, with 19 bases in between. This CDR3 comprises 15 residues. Germline V gene data show CDR1 as LGHNA and CDR2 as YSLEER. In nucleotides, the CDR3 is TGCGCCAGCAGCCCAGTCGTTTACGGATCTATTGGCTACACCTTC. This encodes CASSPVVYGSIGYTF.

This clone showed up just a few times. As DNA, the CDR3 is TGCGCCAGCAGCCAAGATAAACCGGGGACTGGGGCCAACGTCCTGACTTTC. This sequence encodes CASSQDKPGTGANVLTF. The chain links TRBV4-3 to TRBJ2-6; a weak D match, TRBD2 (5 bases). Germline V gene lookup returns CDR1 LGHNA and CDR2 YSLEER. The CDR3 loop spans 17 amino acids. Trimming cost V 0 bases and J 2 bases, with 11 bases left between them.

V and J are TRBV29-1 and TRBJ2-6, with a tentative D call TRBD2 (6 bases). Germline CDR1 is SQVTM and CDR2 is ANQGSEA. V dropped 4 bases and J dropped 2 bases, with 6 bases sitting between them. The CDR3 covers 13 residues. CDR3 loop: CSVGLAGANVLTF. The CDR3 nucleotides read TGCAGCGTTGGACTAGCTGGGGCCAACGTCCTGACTTTC.

This clone was found many times. V is TRBV4-1 and J is TRBJ2-1; D is possibly TRBD1 (5 bases). Trimming took off 1 base at V and 3 bases at J, with 13 bases between the two ends. Germline loops: CDR1 MGHRA, CDR2 YSYEKL. The CDR3 is 16 amino acids. The CDR3 DNA sequence: TGCGCCAGCAGCCAAGTGGACATGGGATTCTACAATGAGCAGTTCTTC. Protein: CASSQVDMGFYNEQFF.

The chain has TRBV7-9 and TRBJ2-6, with D possibly being TRBD2 (6 bases). Between the trimmed V and J ends, which lost 5 bases and 6 bases, there was a span of 14 bases. The CDR3 covers 15 residues. The germline V gene has CDR1 SEHNR and CDR2 FQNEAQ (reference sequence). CDR3 sequence reads: CASSLGGVLANVLTF. CDR3 DNA sequence: TGTGCCAGCAGCCTCGGCGGGGTCTTGGCCAACGTCCTGACTTTC.

This rearrangement joins TRBV19 to TRBJ1-5; D not resolved. From germline, CDR1 is LNHDA and CDR2 SQIVND (reference sequence). With 3 bases removed from V and 7 bases from J, the gap between germline ends came to 10 bases. This CDR3 is built from 13 residues. CDR3 sequence (DNA): TGTGCCAGTAGTATCCAACCGGGGCAGCCCCAGCATTTT. Its translation is CASSIQPGQPQHF.

The rearrangement links TRBV5-1 to TRBJ2-1, with 7 bases fitting TRBD2. The CDR3 loop spans 17 amino acids. CDR1 is SGHRS and CDR2 is YFSETQ in the germline V gene. Unmatched junction bases numbered 7, after V lost 0 bases and J lost 1 base. CDR3 region: CASSLGASGGSYNEQFF. In nucleotides, the CDR3 is TGCGCCAGCAGCTTGGGGGCTAGCGGAGGTTCCTACAATGAGCAGTTCTTC.

This clone appeared a few times. V gene TRBV2 combines with J gene TRBJ1-1; D gene unclear. The ends were cut back, 5 bases at V and 4 bases at J, with 8 bases in the middle. The CDR3 has 12 amino acids. Germline V gene sequence: CDR1 SNHLY, CDR2 FYNNEI. CDR3 protein: CASSPHPTEAFF. The CDR3 DNA is TGTGCCAGCAGTCCACACCCCACTGAAGCTTTCTTT. The full variable domain, its missing parts supplied by reference TRBV2 and TRBJ1-1, is EPEVTQTPSHQVTQMGQEVILRCVPISNHLYFYWYRQILGQKVEFLVSFYNNEISEKSEIFDDQFSVERPDGSNFTLKIRSTKLEDSAMYFCASSPHPTEAFFGQGTRLTVV.